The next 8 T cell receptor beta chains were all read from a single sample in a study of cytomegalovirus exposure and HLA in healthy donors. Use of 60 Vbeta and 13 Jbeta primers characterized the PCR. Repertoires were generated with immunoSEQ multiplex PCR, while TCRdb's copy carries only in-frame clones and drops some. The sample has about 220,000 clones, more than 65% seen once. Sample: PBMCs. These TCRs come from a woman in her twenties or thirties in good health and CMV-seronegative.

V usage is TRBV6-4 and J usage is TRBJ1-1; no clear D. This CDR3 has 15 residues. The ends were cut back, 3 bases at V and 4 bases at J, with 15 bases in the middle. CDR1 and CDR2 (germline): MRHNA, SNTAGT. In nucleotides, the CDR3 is TGTGCCAGCAGTGATACGGGTGGAGGGAGCACTGAAGCTTTCTTT. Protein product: CASSDTGGGSTEAFF.

CDR3 sequence: CASSPPSGQPQHF. The CDR3 nucleotides read TGTGCCAGCAGTCCTCCCAGTGGTCAGCCCCAGCATTTT. The V and J genes are TRBV27 and TRBJ1-5; no clear D gene. The CDR3 runs to 13 residues. Germline values: CDR1 MNHEY, CDR2 SMNVEV (reference sequence). Between the trimmed V and J ends, which lost 5 bases and 6 bases, there was a span of 11 bases.

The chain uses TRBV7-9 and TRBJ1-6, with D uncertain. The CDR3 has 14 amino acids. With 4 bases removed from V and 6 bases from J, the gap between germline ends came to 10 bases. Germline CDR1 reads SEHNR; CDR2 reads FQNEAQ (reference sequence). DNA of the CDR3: TGTGCCAGCAGCTCCGGGATTTTTAATTCACCCCTCCACTTT. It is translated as CASSSGIFNSPLHF.

CDR3 loop: CASSRTGGLNTEAFF. CDR3 in DNA: TGTGCCAGCAGCAGAACGGGGGGGCTTAACACTGAAGCTTTCTTT. This chain joins TRBV6-5 and TRBJ1-1, with D maybe TRBD1 (6 bases). The CDR3 extends over 15 amino acids. Looked up from germline, CDR1 is MNHEY and CDR2 is SVGAGI. Trimming stripped 6 bases from V and 2 bases from J, with 16 bases between.

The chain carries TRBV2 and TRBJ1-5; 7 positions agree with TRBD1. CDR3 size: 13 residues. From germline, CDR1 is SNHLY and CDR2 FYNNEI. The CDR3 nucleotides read TGTGCGGGCTGTCAGGGGGGTAATCAGCCCCAGCATTTT. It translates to CAGCQGGNQPQHF.

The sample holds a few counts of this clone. The CDR3 loop is CASSFSLAGGEQFF. The CDR3 region has the DNA TGTGCCAGCAGCTTCAGTCTAGCGGGGGGGGAGCAGTTCTTC. The V call is TRBV7-9, the J call TRBJ2-1; the match to TRBD2 covers 12 bases. Trimming cost V 3 bases and J 10 bases; bases outside gene matches: 4. From germline, CDR1 is SEHNR and CDR2 FQNEAQ (reference sequence). The length of the CDR3 is 14 residues.

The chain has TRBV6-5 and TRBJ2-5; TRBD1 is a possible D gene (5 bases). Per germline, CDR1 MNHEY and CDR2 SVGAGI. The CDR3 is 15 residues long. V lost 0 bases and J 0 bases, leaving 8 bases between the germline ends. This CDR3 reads CASSYSSGYQETQYF. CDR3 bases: TGTGCCAGCAGTTACTCGTCAGGGTACCAAGAGACCCAGTACTTC.

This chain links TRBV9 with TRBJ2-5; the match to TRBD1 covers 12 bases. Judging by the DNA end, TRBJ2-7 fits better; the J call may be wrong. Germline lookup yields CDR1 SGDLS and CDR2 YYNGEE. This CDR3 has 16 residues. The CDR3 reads CASSATGTGGAYEQYF. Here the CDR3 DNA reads TGTGCCAGCAGCGCGACCGGGACAGGGGGCGCCTACGAGCAGTACTTC.